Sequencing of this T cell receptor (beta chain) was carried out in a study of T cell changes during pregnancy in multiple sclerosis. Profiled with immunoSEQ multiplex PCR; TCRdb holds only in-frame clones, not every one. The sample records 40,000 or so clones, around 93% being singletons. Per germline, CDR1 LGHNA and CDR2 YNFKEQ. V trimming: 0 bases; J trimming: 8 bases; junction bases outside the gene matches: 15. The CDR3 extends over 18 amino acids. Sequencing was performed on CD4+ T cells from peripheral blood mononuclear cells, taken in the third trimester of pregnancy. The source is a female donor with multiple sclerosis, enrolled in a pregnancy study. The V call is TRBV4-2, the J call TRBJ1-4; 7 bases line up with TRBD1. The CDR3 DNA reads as TGTGCCAGCAGCCAAGATGGTTCCGGAACAGGGGTAGAAGAAAAACTGTTTTTT. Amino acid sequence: CASSQDGSGTGVEEKLFF.